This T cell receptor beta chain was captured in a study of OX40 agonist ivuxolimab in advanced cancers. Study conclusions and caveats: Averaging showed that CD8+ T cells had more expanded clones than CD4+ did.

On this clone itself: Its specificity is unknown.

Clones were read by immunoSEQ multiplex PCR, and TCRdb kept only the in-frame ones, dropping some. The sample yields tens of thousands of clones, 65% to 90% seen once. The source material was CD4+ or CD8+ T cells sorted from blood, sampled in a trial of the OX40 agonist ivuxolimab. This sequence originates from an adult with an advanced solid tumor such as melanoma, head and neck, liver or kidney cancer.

This CDR3 reads CASRPGHNTGELFF. The CDR3, as DNA: TGTGCCAGCAGGCCGGGACACAACACCGGGGAGCTGTTTTTT. This chain links TRBV2 with TRBJ2-2; a weak D match, TRBD1 (6 bases). Trimming cost V 6 bases and J 2 bases, with 10 bases left between them. Germline CDR1 is SNHLY and CDR2 is FYNNEI. The CDR3 has 14 residues.